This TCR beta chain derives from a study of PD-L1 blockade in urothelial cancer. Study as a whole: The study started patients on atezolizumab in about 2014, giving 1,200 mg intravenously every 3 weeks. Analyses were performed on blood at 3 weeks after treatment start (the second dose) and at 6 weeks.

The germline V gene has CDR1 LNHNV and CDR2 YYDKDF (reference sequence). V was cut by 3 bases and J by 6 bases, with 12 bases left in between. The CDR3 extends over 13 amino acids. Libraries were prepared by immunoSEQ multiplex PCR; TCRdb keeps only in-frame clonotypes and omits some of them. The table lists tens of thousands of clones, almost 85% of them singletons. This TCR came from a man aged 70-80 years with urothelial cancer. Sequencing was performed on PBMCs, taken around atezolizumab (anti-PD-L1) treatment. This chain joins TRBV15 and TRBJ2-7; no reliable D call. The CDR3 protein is CATSSLFLVEQYF. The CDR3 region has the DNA TGTGCCACCAGCAGTCTATTCCTAGTCGAGCAGTACTTC.